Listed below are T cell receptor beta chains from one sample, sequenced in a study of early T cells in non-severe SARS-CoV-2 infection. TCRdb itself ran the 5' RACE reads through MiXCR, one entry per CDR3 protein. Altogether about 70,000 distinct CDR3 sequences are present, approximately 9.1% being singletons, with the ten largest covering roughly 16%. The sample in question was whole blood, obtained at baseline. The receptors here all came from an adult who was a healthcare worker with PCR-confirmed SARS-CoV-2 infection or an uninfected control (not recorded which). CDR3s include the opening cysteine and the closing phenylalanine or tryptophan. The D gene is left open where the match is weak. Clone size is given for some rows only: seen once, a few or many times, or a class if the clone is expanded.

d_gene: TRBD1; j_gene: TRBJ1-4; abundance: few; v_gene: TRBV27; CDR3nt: TGTGCCAGCAGTGGTTGGACAGGGGACAAACTGTTTTTT; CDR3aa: CASSGWTGDKLFF
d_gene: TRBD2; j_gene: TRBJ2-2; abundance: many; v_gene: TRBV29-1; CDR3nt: TGCAGCGTCCCCGGGGGACTAGCGGGAGGGCCGATCGGGGAGCTGTTTTTT; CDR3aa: CSVPGGLAGGPIGELFF
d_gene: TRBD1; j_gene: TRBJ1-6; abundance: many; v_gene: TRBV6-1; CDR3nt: TGTGCCAGCAGTGCGGCAGGGGGCGGGCCACCCCTCCACTTT; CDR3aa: CASSAAGGGPPLHF
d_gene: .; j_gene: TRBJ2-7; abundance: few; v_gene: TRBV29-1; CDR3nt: TGCAGCGTTGAAGATAAGAGCTCCTACGAGCAGTACTTC; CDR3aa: CSVEDKSSYEQYF
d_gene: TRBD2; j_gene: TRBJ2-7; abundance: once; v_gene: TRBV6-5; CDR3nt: TGTGCCAGCAGTTACGGTGGGACTAGCGGTTCCTACGAGCAGTACTTC; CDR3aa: CASSYGGTSGSYEQYF
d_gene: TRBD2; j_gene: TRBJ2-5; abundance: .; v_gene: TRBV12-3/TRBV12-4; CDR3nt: TGTTCCAGCAGCCCCATCGGGGGGGAGACCCAGTACTTC; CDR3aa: CSSSPIGGETQYF
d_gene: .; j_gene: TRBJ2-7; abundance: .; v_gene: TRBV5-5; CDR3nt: TGTGCCAGCAGCGAGGGACACATGAGCTCCTACGAGCAGTACTTC; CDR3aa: CASSEGHMSSYEQYF
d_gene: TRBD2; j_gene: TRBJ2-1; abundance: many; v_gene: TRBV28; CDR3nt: TGTGCCAGCAGATTAGCGGGTCGCTCCTACAATGAGCAGTTCTTC; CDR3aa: CASRLAGRSYNEQFF
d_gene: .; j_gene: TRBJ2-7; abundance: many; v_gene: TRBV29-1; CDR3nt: TGCAGCGTTGGCCAGGGCAATATCTACGAGCAGTACTTC; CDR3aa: CSVGQGNIYEQYF
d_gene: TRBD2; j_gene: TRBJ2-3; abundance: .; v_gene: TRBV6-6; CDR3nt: TGTGCCAGCAGTGATCCGGCTAGCGGGAGGTTCACAGATACGCAGTATTTT; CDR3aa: CASSDPASGRFTDTQYF
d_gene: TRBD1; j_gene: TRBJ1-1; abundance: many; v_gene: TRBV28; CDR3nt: TGTGCCAGCAGAGCCACGTGGACAGGAGGTTTGAACACTGAAGTTTTCTTT; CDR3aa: CASRATWTGGLNTEVFF
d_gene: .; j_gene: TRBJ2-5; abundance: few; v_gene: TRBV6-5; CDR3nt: TGTGCCAGCAGTTACTCGAGACTAACTGGGGAGACCCAGTACTTC; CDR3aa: CASSYSRLTGETQYF
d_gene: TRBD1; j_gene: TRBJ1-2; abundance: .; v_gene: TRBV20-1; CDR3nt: TGCAGTGCTATTCCCAGGGGGCGCGACTATGGCTACACCTTC; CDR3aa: CSAIPRGRDYGYTF
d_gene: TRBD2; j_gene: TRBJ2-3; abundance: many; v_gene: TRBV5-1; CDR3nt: TGCGCCAGCAGTCCCGGACTAGCGGGAGGGCTTAGCACAGATACGCAGTATTTT; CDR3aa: CASSPGLAGGLSTDTQYF
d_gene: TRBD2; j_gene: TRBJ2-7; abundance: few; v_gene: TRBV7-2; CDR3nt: TGTGCCAGCACCTTTGGAGGGAGCGGGAGCTCCTACGAGCAGTACTTC; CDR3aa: CASTFGGSGSSYEQYF
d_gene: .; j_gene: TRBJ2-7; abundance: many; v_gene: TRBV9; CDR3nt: TGTGCCAGCAGCGTTAGCCTAGCCGGTATCGACGAGCAGTACTTC; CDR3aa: CASSVSLAGIDEQYF
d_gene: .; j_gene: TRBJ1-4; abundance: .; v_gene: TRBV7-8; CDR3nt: TGTGCCAGCAGCTTCGGGGGGGGCGGTGAAAAACTGTTTTTT; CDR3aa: CASSFGGGGEKLFF
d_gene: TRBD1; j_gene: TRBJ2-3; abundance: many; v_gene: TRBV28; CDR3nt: TGTGCCAGCAGCCCGGGCGAACAGGGGTCAGATACGCAGTATTTT; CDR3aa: CASSPGEQGSDTQYF
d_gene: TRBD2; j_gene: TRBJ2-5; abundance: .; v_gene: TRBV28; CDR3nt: TGTGCCAGCAGCACACTAGCGGCCCCCGGGACCCAGTACTTC; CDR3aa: CASSTLAAPGTQYF
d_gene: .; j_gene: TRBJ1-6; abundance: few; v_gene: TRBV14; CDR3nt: TGTGCCAGCAGCCAAGAAACAGAAAATTCACCCCTCCACTTT; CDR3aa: CASSQETENSPLHF